One T cell receptor beta chain is described in this entry. There is no known antigen for this receptor. Nothing much larger sits one base from this clone, and base qualities are not available. Measured from the cysteine to the phenylalanine, the CDR3 is 13 residues long. This entry keeps only the CDR3 DNA: 39 bases, framed from base 1. The germline V gene specifies MDHEN as CDR1 and SYDVKM as CDR2. The germline ends are 11 bases apart after V is trimmed by 6 bases and J by 5 bases. The data belong to a study of molecular identifiers for immune sequencing clone quantification listed by TCRdb under 2018. For the wider study: For a replicate experiment, the RNA from either around 20,000 or 99,000 naive CD8 T cells was divided into five aliquots, and four of those aliquots went on to sequencing. This methods study used CD8 T cells to benchmark TCR RNA copy counting and molecular-identifier clustering-based TCR repertoire sequencing (MIDCIRS).

The method was PCR. Sequencing was carried out with a NextSeq 500. Bulk TCR libraries were generated as previously described, with the TCR primers listed in Table S5 used. Total RNA was purified with the Qiagen AllPrep DNA/RNA kit. Reads from multiple sequencing runs of the same library were pooled before analysis. The study's processing was this. Reads were retained only if the reads had an exact TCR constant sequence, and the retained reads were trimmed to 150 nt and grouped according to their 12-nt molecular barcodes. Reads in each barcode group were sub-clustered using a 15% Levenshtein threshold, and a quality-weighted consensus sequence was built for each RNA molecule. Non-functional sequences were filtered out, along with any lower-count sequence sitting one edit away from another sequence. Based on fitting two negative binomial distributions, any barcode sub-cluster with under 20% of the maximum read count was discarded. TCRdb trimmed the raw reads at Q25, called clones with MiXCR and kept productive beta chains. One record per CDR3 amino acid sequence lists the most common genes and DNA. These V and J calls rely on TCRdb rather than the paper's analysis. The sample data list hundreds of thousands of distinct CDR3 sequences, and roughly 23% of these were observed just once. Jointly, the top ten make up about 0.8% of the sample.

Results the study describes overall, beyond this receptor: Without barcode sub-clustering, chimeric consensus sequences inflated TCR diversity; chimeras reached as high as 47%. The naive libraries included spiked-in Jurkat TCR RNA (around 10 copies' worth), and this RNA is not part of the donor repertoire. Even against a background of around 950,000 naive CD8 T cells, spiked-in Jurkat TCR RNA amounting to a single cell's worth was reported to be detectable. In CMV-specific effector cells, clones with more than 20 RNA copies contained over 99% of molecules, whereas in naive cells such clones contained under 1% of molecules. Modeling indicated about three TCR RNA copies recovered per cell, compared with about 10 by digital PCR, which implies a capture efficiency of approximately 30%. The sizes of highly expanded clones could end up underestimated when identical TCR molecules share a barcode.

Naive CD8 T cell libraries were made from 20,000 to 1,000,000 sorted cells using 10%, 30% or 50% of purified RNA. Naive CD8 T cells were FACS-sorted as CD8+CD4-CCR7+CD45RA+ on a BD FACSAria II into RLT Plus buffer. To test detection sensitivity, Jurkat RNA equal to ten TCR copies was added to samples of roughly 17,000-1,100,000 naive CD8 T cells. CD8 T cells were enriched with RosetteSep CD8+ T Cell Enrichment Cocktail and Ficoll-Paque, followed by ACK red cell lysis. The receptor comes from a human donor in good health. Some libraries in this study had Jurkat cell RNA spiked in. The material sequenced was naive CD8+ T cells from blood, with Jurkat cell RNA spiked in. The cell subset or site label of this sample denotes: FACS-sorted CD8+CD4-CCR7+CD45RA+ naive T cells. The chain is assembled from TRBV28 and TRBJ2-1; tentative D gene TRBD2, with 6 bases matching. The CDR3 protein sequence reads: CASRRDFNNEQFF. The DNA is as follows: TGTGCCAGCAGGCGGGACTTCAACAATGAGCAGTTCTTC.